A single sample is the source of the 7 T cell receptor beta chains below, sequenced in a study of T cells in Graves' hyperthyroidism and ophthalmopathy. Amplification yielded TCR beta CDR3 regions, with RNA transcripts as the source. The HTBI set primed first-round TCR CDR3 RT-PCR. TCRdb reanalysed the multiplex PCR reads using MiXCR and keeps one entry per CDR3 protein. The sample records approximately 530,000 distinct CDR3 sequences, 15% to 20% being singletons. The source material was blood. Receptor source: a man aged 35-49 years with Graves' ophthalmopathy.

This clonotype has at least ten counts. This chain links TRBV30 with TRBJ1-5; 9 bases are shared with TRBD1. This CDR3 contains 16 residues. Germline CDR1 GTSNPN, CDR2 SVGIG (reference sequence). V shed 0 bases and J 2 bases; nucleotides not matched to a gene: 5. CDR3 sequence (DNA): TGTGCCTGGAGTGTACAGACAGGGGGAGGCAATCAGCCCCAGCATTTT. Its protein product is CAWSVQTGGGNQPQHF.

The chain couples TRBV27 to TRBJ2-2; the match to TRBD1 covers 10 bases. The J segment lost 7 bases and the V segment lost 4 bases, leaving 18 bases of the junction unmatched. The CDR3 is 19 residues long. The germline CDR1 and CDR2 sequences are MNHEY and SMNVEV (reference sequence). The chain's CDR3 is CASSSTRLGTGDSIGELFF. The CDR3 nucleotides read TGTGCCAGCAGTTCGACCCGACTAGGGACAGGGGATTCCATCGGGGAGCTGTTTTTT.

This clonotype was counted a few times. The chain has TRBV9 and TRBJ2-1, with a weak D call TRBD2 (5 bases). This CDR3 contains 17 residues. CDR1 and CDR2 (germline): SGDLS, YYNGEE. Trimming stripped 0 bases from V and 0 bases from J, with 13 bases between. For the CDR3, the DNA is TGTGCCAGCAGCGTAGGAGGGAGCGAGAGCTCCTACAATGAGCAGTTCTTC. Its translation: CASSVGGSESSYNEQFF.

This chain connects TRBV5-1 to TRBJ2-5; D is unresolved. The CDR3 totals 14 residues. Trimming took off 5 bases at V and 1 base at J, with 12 bases between the two ends. Looked up from germline, CDR1 is SGHRS and CDR2 is YFSETQ. The CDR3 nucleotides are TGCGCCAGCAGGGAAGCGAGCTCCCAAGAGACCCAGTACTTC. Amino acid sequence: CASREASSQETQYF.

This chain uses TRBV29-1 with TRBJ2-3, with 8 bases identical to TRBD2. The trim removed 6 bases at V and 0 bases at J, leaving 8 bases unmatched. The CDR3 covers 15 residues. The germline V gene encodes CDR1 SQVTM and CDR2 ANQGSEA. For the CDR3, the DNA is TGCAGCGTCAACGGGGGGGTAAAAAGCACAGATACGCAGTATTTT. Protein: CSVNGGVKSTDTQYF.

This clonotype has only a few counts. The chain combines TRBV9 with TRBJ1-3; TRBD1 matches 7 bases. The CDR3 length is 14 residues. V was pared by 3 bases and J by 4 bases, with 4 bases of the junction left unmatched. The germline CDR1 and CDR2 sequences are SGDLS and YYNGEE. CDR3 in amino acids: CASSADRAGNTIYF. In DNA, the CDR3 is TGTGCCAGCAGCGCAGACAGGGCCGGAAACACCATATATTTT.

The CDR3 reads CASSSVRGRVYEQYF. CDR3 bases: TGTGCCAGCAGTTCCGTTCGGGGGAGAGTCTACGAGCAGTACTTC. The chain couples TRBV6-2 or TRBV6-3 to TRBJ2-7; tentative D call: TRBD2 (6 bases). Germline CDR1 MNHEY, CDR2 SVGEGT. This CDR3 is 15 amino acids long. Trimming left V 4 bases short and J 3 bases short, with 16 bases between.